The 20 T cell receptor beta chains below all came from one sample that was sequenced in a study of cytomegalovirus exposure and HLA in healthy donors. Primers included in the PCR were 60 Vbeta and 13 Jbeta primers. The table came from immunoSEQ multiplex PCR; TCRdb's copy has only in-frame clones and leaves some out. Of some 140,000 clones in the sample, roughly 83% were seen once. Sequencing input: PBMCs. The source is a man aged 25-45 years in good health and CMV-seropositive.

The chain carries TRBV14 and TRBJ1-2; D is unclear. The germline V gene encodes CDR1 SGHDN and CDR2 FVKESK. Trimming pared 0 bases from V and 2 bases from J, leaving 16 bases between. CDR3 length: 17 amino acids. In DNA form, the CDR3 reads TGTGCCAGCAGCCAAGATACCCCTTACGTGGAGAACTATGGCTACACCTTC. This encodes CASSQDTPYVENYGYTF.

This chain joins TRBV19 and TRBJ1-3; D gene unclear. Between the trimmed V and J ends, which lost 3 bases and 2 bases, there was a span of 8 bases. The CDR3 is 14 residues long. The germline V gene has CDR1 LNHDA and CDR2 SQIVND (reference sequence). CDR3 amino acids: CASSMIGPGNTIYF. For the CDR3, the DNA is TGTGCCAGTAGTATGATCGGTCCTGGAAACACCATATATTTT.

This chain joins TRBV18 and TRBJ2-4; no definite D call. Germline assignment: CDR1 KGHSH and CDR2 LQKENI. This CDR3 is 15 amino acids long. V gave up 3 bases and J gave up 3 bases, with 12 bases separating them. CDR3 DNA: TGTGCCAGCTCACCCGGAGCAGTCATCAAAAACATTCAGTACTTC. It encodes CASSPGAVIKNIQYF.

The chain links TRBV7-9 to TRBJ1-1, with 7 bases fitting TRBD1. Trimming cost V 2 bases and J 5 bases; bases outside gene matches: 14. The CDR3 length is 17 residues. Per germline, CDR1 SEHNR and CDR2 FQNEAQ (reference sequence). As DNA, the CDR3 is TGTGCCAGCAGCTTATCCGGACAGGCGGGTCCGGGGACTGAAGCTTTCTTT. This codes for CASSLSGQAGPGTEAFF.

The chain is built from TRBV5-1 and TRBJ2-5; the match to TRBD2 covers 9 bases. From germline, CDR1 is SGHRS and CDR2 YFSETQ. This CDR3 is built from 16 residues. V lost 0 bases, J lost 1 base, and 4 bases stayed unmatched. CDR3 bases: TGCGCCAGCAGCTTGGACAGCGGGGGGTCCCAAGAGACCCAGTACTTC. It is translated as CASSLDSGGSQETQYF.

Comments on this clone: Other DNA sequences in the same sample also yield this CDR3. This sequence joins TRBV5-6 and TRBJ1-2; TRBD1 is a possible D gene (6 bases). V lost 5 bases and J lost 7, with 18 bases in between. CDR3 size: 14 residues. Germline V gene sequence: CDR1 SGHDT, CDR2 YYEEEE. The CDR3 here is CASRPGHFFPGYTF. CDR3 coding DNA: TGTGCCAGCAGGCCGGGACATTTCTTTCCTGGCTACACCTTC. The full variable domain, its missing parts supplied by reference TRBV5-6 and TRBJ1-2, is DAGVTQSPTHLIKTRGQQVTLRCSPKSGHDTVSWYQQALGQGPQFIFQYYEEEERQRGNFPDRFSGHQFPNYSSELNVNALLLGDSALYLCASRPGHFFPGYTFGSGTRLTVV.

Notes on this clone: An end of the junction differs from the germline gene, which may be a read error. This specimen includes other DNA sequences encoding the same CDR3. The chain couples TRBV5-1 to TRBJ2-7, with TRBD1 identical over 10 bases. Germline assignment: CDR1 SGHRS and CDR2 YFSETQ. The CDR3 covers 15 residues. For the CDR3, the DNA is TGTGCCAGCAGCCTGGACAGGGGGGATCCTTACGAGCAGTACTTC. Protein sequence: CASSLDRGDPYEQYF.

The chain uses TRBV7-3 and TRBJ1-2; TRBD1 might be the D (5 bases). This CDR3 comprises 13 residues. Germline V lookup: CDR1 SGHTA, CDR2 FQGTGA. The V end was cut by 5 bases, the J end by 6 bases, with 13 bases between. The CDR3 spells CASSLGGENGYTF. The DNA for the CDR3 is TGTGCCAGCAGCCTCGGGGGTGAGAATGGCTACACCTTC.

V usage is TRBV2 and J usage is TRBJ2-7, with D perhaps TRBD2 (5 bases). This CDR3 has 16 residues. The germline CDR1 and CDR2 sequences are SNHLY and FYNNEI. V lost 4 bases to trimming and J lost 1 base, with 17 bases between them. DNA for the CDR3: TGTGCCAGCAGTGGACATGTGGGCGGGTGGTCCTACGAGCAGTACTTC. This encodes CASSGHVGGWSYEQYF.

The V and J genes are TRBV4-3 and TRBJ1-4, with TRBD1 identical over 9 bases. The V segment lost 3 bases and the J segment 8 bases; nucleotides outside the gene matches: 10. Germline assignment: CDR1 LGHNA and CDR2 YSLEER. This CDR3 has 16 amino acids. The CDR3 here is CASSHRPGQGREKLFF. CDR3 nucleotide sequence: TGCGCCAGCAGCCACCGCCCGGGACAGGGTCGCGAAAAACTGTTTTTT.

The V gene is TRBV7-2, the J gene TRBJ2-5; no clear D. The CDR3 covers 14 residues. Germline loops: CDR1 SGHTA, CDR2 FQGNSA. V was trimmed by 5 bases and J by 1 base, leaving 11 bases between them. CDR3 protein: CASSPRKAQETQYF. The DNA for the CDR3 is TGTGCCAGCAGCCCACGCAAAGCCCAAGAGACCCAGTACTTC.

A note on this clone: Additional DNA sequences in this sample encode the identical CDR3. The V and J genes are TRBV5-6 and TRBJ1-1; D is unclear. The V gene's germline CDR1 is SGHDT and CDR2 YYEEEE. The CDR3 contains 13 residues. Deletions cut 1 base from V and 5 bases from J, with 9 bases between. The CDR3 DNA is TGTGCCAGCAGCTTGCAGCGCGGAACTGAAGCTTTCTTT. Translated, it gives CASSLQRGTEAFF.

The V gene is TRBV5-5, the J gene TRBJ2-3, with a possible D match to TRBD2 (6 bases). V was pared by 4 bases and J by 6 bases, with 15 bases between. The CDR3 has 14 amino acids. The germline gives CDR1 SGHKS, CDR2 YYEKEE (reference sequence). The CDR3 region is CASSVVWDSDTQYF. The CDR3 nucleotides read TGTGCCAGCAGCGTCGTCTGGGACTCGGATACGCAGTATTTT.

This clone came up a few times. The V call is TRBV6-5, the J call TRBJ2-7; the match to TRBD1 covers 7 bases. There are 15 residues in the CDR3. Germline CDR1 reads MNHEY; CDR2 reads SVGAGI. The V and J ends lost 4 bases and 3 bases, in that order; junction bases with no gene match: 9. Written as DNA, the CDR3 is TGTGCCAGCAGTTGGGGGACAGACTTTGACTACGAGCAGTACTTC. Amino acids: CASSWGTDFDYEQYF.

CDR3 protein: CASSDPGTGNYNEQFF. The CDR3 bases are TGTGCCAGCAGTGACCCCGGGACAGGGAACTACAATGAGCAGTTCTTC. The rearrangement links TRBV25-1 to TRBJ2-1; 9 positions match TRBD1. The length of the CDR3 is 16 residues. Germline trimming cut 3 bases from V and 3 bases from J; bases unmatched to any gene: 6. The germline V gene has CDR1 MGHDK and CDR2 SYGVNS.

The rearrangement joins TRBV21-1 to TRBJ1-5. TRBV21-1 is deemed a pseudogene. CDR3 length: 17 residues. The CDR3 sequence is CASSKGGGRVGNQPQHF. CDR3 bases: TGTGCCAGCAGCAAAGGGGGGGGCAGAGTGGGCAATCAGCCCCAGCATTTT.

V gene TRBV6-5 combines with J gene TRBJ1-2, with D unresolved. V lost 0 bases and J lost 9, with 8 bases in between. CDR1 is MNHEY and CDR2 is SVGAGI in the germline V gene. The CDR3 runs to 12 residues. The CDR3 sequence: CASSYSRESYTF. The CDR3 DNA sequence: TGTGCCAGCAGTTACTCGCGGGAAAGCTACACCTTC.

The chain couples TRBV6-4 to TRBJ2-3; 12 nucleotides agree with TRBD2. With 11 bases clipped from V and 2 bases from J, the junction kept 5 bases outside the gene matches. This CDR3 is 14 amino acids long. The germline V gene encodes CDR1 MRHNA and CDR2 SNTAGT. In DNA form, the CDR3 reads TGTGCCGCCTCTAGCGGGGGGGCCACAGATACGCAGTATTTT. Amino acid sequence: CAASSGGATDTQYF.

The chain has TRBV9 and TRBJ2-5; the D gene is possibly TRBD2 (5 bases). V was trimmed by 0 bases and J by 5 bases, leaving 14 bases between them. This CDR3 has 15 amino acids. Per the germline V gene, CDR1 is SGDLS and CDR2 is YYNGEE. The CDR3 bases are TGTGCCAGCAGCGTAGCGGGCGGGTCCCTGGAGACCCAGTACTTC. This encodes CASSVAGGSLETQYF.

This rearrangement joins TRBV27 to TRBJ1-1; 7 bases align to TRBD1. CDR1 and CDR2 from the germline V gene are MNHEY and SMNVEV (reference sequence). J lost 1 base, V lost 5 bases, and 4 bases had no gene match. The CDR3 spans 14 residues. The CDR3 reads CASSTDRENTEAFF. CDR3 sequence (DNA): TGTGCCAGCAGTACCGACAGGGAGAACACTGAAGCTTTCTTT.